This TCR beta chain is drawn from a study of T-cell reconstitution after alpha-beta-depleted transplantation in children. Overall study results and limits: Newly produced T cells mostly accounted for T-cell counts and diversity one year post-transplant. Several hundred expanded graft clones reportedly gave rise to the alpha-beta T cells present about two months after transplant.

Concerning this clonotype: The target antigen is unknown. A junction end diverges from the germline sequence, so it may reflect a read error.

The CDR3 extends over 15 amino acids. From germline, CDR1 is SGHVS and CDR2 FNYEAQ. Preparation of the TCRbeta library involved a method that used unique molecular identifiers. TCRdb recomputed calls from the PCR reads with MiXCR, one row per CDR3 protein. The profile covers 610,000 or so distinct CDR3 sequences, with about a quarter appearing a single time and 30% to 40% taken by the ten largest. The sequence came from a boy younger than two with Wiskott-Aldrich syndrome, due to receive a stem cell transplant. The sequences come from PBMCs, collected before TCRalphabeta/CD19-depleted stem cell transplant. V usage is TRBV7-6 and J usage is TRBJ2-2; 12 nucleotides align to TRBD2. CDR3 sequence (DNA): TGTGCCAGCAGCCTAGCGGGAGGGCCATCCGGGGAGCTGTTTTTT. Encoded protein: CASSLAGGPSGELFF.